This record covers a single TCR beta chain. This sample is part of a study of OX40 agonist ivuxolimab in advanced cancers. V lost 5 bases to trimming and J lost 4 bases; unmatched junction nucleotides: 7. Germline V lookup: CDR1 SGHRS, CDR2 YFSETQ. CDR3 length equals 15 residues. TCRdb's copy holds only in-frame clones and misses some; the assay was immunoSEQ multiplex PCR. Here the sample spans 30,000 to 40,000 clones, 60% to 85% being singletons. The sequence came from an adult with an advanced solid tumor such as melanoma, head and neck, liver or kidney cancer. The chain combines TRBV5-1 with TRBJ2-2, with 8 nucleotides matching TRBD2. The input for sequencing was CD4+ or CD8+ T cells sorted from blood, taken in a trial of the OX40 agonist ivuxolimab. The CDR3 region has the DNA TGCGCCAGCAGTATAAGCGGGAGCGGCACCGGGGAGCTGTTTTTT. This codes for CASSISGSGTGELFF.